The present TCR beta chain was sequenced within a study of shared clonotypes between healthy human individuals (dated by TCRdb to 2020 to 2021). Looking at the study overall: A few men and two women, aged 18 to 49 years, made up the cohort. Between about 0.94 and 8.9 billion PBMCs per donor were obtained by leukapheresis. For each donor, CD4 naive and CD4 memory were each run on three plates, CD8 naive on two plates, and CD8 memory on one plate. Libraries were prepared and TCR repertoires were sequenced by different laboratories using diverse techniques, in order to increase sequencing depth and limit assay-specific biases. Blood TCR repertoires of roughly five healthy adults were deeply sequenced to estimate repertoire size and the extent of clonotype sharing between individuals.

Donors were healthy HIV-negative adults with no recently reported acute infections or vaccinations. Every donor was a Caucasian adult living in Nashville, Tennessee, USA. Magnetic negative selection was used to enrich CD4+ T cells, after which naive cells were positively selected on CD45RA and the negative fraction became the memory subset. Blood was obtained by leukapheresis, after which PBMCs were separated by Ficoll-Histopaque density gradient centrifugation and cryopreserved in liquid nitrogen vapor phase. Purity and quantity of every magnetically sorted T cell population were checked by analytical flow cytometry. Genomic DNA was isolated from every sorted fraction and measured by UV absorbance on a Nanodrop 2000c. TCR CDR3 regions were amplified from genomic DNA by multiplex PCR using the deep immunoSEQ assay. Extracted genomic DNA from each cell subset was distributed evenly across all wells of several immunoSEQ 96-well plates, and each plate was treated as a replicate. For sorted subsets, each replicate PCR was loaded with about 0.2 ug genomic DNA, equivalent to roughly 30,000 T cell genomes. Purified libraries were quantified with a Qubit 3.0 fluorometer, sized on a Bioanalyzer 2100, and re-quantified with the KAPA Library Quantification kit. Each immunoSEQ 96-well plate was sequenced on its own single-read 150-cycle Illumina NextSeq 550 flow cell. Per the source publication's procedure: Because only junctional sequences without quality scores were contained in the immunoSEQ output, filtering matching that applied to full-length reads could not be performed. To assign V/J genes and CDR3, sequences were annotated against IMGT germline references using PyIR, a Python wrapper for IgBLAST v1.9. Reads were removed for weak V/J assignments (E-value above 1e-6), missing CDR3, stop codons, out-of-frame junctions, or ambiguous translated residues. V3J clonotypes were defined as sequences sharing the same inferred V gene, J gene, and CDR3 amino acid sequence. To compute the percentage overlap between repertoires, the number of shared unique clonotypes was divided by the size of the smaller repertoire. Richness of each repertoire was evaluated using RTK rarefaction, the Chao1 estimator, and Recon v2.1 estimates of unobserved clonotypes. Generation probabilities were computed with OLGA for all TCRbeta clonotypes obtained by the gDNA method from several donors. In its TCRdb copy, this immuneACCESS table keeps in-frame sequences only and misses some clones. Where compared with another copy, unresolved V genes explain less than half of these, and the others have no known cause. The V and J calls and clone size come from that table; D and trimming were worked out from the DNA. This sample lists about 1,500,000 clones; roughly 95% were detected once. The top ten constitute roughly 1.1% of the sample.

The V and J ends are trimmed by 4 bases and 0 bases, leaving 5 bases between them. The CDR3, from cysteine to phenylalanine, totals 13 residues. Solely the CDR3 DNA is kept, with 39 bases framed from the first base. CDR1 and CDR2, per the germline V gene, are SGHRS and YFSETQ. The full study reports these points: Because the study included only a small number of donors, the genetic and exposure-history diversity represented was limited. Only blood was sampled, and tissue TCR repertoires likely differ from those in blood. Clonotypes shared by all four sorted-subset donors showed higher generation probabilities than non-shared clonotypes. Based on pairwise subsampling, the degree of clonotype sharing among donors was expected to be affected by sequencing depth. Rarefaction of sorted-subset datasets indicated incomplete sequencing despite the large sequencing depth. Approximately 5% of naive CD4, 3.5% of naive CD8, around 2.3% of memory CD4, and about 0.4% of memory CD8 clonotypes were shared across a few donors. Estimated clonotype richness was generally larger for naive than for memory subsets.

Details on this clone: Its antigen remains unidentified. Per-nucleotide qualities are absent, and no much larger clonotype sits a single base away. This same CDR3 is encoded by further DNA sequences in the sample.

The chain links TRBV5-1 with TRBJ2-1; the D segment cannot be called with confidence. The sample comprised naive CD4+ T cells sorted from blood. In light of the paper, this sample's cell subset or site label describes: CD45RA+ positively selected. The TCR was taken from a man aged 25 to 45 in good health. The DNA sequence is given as TGCGCCAGCAGCAAGGACTCCTACAATGAGCAGTTCTTC. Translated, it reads CASSKDSYNEQFF.